This TCR beta chain was identified during a study of blood T cell repertoires in COVID-19. For the study at large: Sources were T cells, B-cell-depleted T cells, or PBMCs; the material itself was cDNA or gDNA.

V lost 5 bases to trimming and J lost 0 bases; unmatched junction nucleotides: 10. This CDR3 is built from 16 residues. Germline CDR1 reads SGHVS; CDR2 reads FNYEAQ. TCRdb's copy holds only in-frame clones and misses some; the assay was immunoSEQ multiplex PCR. Of around 100,000 clones in the sample, roughly 84% were seen once. The sample taken for sequencing was peripheral blood. The chain joins TRBV7-6 to TRBJ2-7, with 7 positions matching TRBD1. The TCR comes from a man aged 40-55 years with acute or convalescent COVID-19. Written as DNA, the CDR3 is TGTGCCAGCAGCCTCGGACAGGATGGCGTCTCCTACGAGCAGTACTTC. It is translated as CASSLGQDGVSYEQYF.